These T cell receptor beta chains were read from a single sample in a study of tumor-infiltrating lymphocytes in localized non-small cell lung cancer. TCRdb's table, derived via immunoSEQ multiplex PCR, lists solely in-frame clones and lacks some. The table shows 7,000 to 9,000 clones, with around 55% occurring only once. The specimen was lung tumor tissue. These receptors all come from a human donor with non-small cell lung cancer. Each CDR3 is given with its conserved first and last residue. The D gene is left open where the match is weak. Size tells how often a clone was seen (once, few, many) or the class of an expanded clone, and some rows leave it out.

j_call,v_call,clone_size,d_call,cdr3_nt,cdr3_aa
TRBJ1-6,TRBV6-5,.,.,TGTGCCAGCAGCTCCGGGACGGCCCGGAATTCACCCCTCCACTTT,CASSSGTARNSPLHF
TRBJ2-5,TRBV25-1,.,TRBD1,TGTGCCAGCAGTGAAGCGAGGGGGCTGGGGGAGACCCAGTACTTC,CASSEARGLGETQYF
TRBJ2-2,TRBV7-2,.,TRBD1,TGTGCCAGCAGCTCGCCGGGACAGAGTGTAAACACTGGGGAGCTGTTTTTT,CASSSPGQSVNTGELFF
TRBJ2-7,TRBV7-2,once,.,TGTGCCAGCAGCTTAGTAGGGTTCGGTGAGCAGTACTTC,CASSLVGFGEQYF
TRBJ1-2,TRBV23-1,.,.,TGCGCCAGCAGTCAAAACAACGGAGAACTCTATGGCTACACCTTC,CASSQNNGELYGYTF
TRBJ1-1,TRBV5-1,few,TRBD1,TGCGCCAGCAGCTTGGAAGGGGGCAAAAGGACTGAAGCTTTCTTT,CASSLEGGKRTEAFF
TRBJ2-3,TRBV19,.,.,TGTGCCAGTAGTATCTCACGCGATACGCAGTATTTT,CASSISRDTQYF
TRBJ2-7,TRBV5-1,.,.,TGCGCCAGCAATATGGGGTCGACCTACGAGCAGTACTTC,CASNMGSTYEQYF
TRBJ2-5,TRBV5-1,.,TRBD2,TGCGCCAGCAGCGTCGGACTAGCGGGGGGCCAAGAGACCCAGTACTTC,CASSVGLAGGQETQYF
TRBJ2-7,TRBV2,.,TRBD1,TGTGCCAGCAGCGTGACAGGGGCGGCTGCCTACGAGCAGTACTTC,CASSVTGAAAYEQYF
TRBJ1-2,TRBV25-1,.,.,TGTGCCAGCAGCCAAGTTGACGGGGGCGACTATGGCTACACCTTC,CASSQVDGGDYGYTF
TRBJ1-1,TRBV6-4,once,.,TGTGCCAGCAGTGAAAAGGACGGGGACACTGAAGCTTTCTTT,CASSEKDGDTEAFF
TRBJ1-1,TRBV11-2,.,TRBD1,TGTGCCAGCAGCTTAGATCAGGGGGCGGGGGCTGAAGCTTTCTTT,CASSLDQGAGAEAFF
TRBJ1-6,TRBV7-6,.,TRBD1,TGTGCCAGCAGCCCCAGACAGGGGACCTCCTATAATTCACCCCTCCACTTT,CASSPRQGTSYNSPLHF
TRBJ2-5,TRBV5-4,few,.,TGTGCCAGCGGGGAGGCGACCCAGTACTTC,CASGEATQYF
TRBJ1-6,TRBV9,few,.,TGTGCCAGCGGGTCCGGGGATTCACCCCTCCACTTT,CASGSGDSPLHF
TRBJ1-4,TRBV2,.,.,TGTGCCAGCAGTGACTCGTCCCAGGAAGAAGAAAAACTGTTTTTT,CASSDSSQEEEKLFF
TRBJ1-2,TRBV6-5,few,TRBD1,TGTGCCAGCAGTTACTCAGGGACAGGGAACGGCTACACCTTC,CASSYSGTGNGYTF